Listed here are 29 T cell receptor beta chains from one sample, sequenced in a study of T cells in Graves' hyperthyroidism and ophthalmopathy. Using RNA transcripts as the source, TCR beta CDR3 regions were amplified. Primed by the HTBI set, a first-round RT-PCR was run on the TCR CDR3. From the multiplex PCR reads, TCRdb called clonotypes with MiXCR, one entry per CDR3 protein. The sample lists roughly 300,000 distinct CDR3 sequences, 15% to 20% occurring once. The sample was blood. These receptors were taken from a woman between 45 and 60 years old with Graves' hyperthyroidism.

This clonotype was seen ten or more times. This chain connects TRBV5-1 to TRBJ2-4; 9 bases map to TRBD1. V was clipped by 4 bases and J by 8 bases; unmatched bases: 4. This CDR3 spans 13 amino acids. Germline CDR1 and CDR2: SGHRS and YFSETQ. The CDR3 reads CASSRGQGDIQYF. The CDR3 DNA reads as TGCGCCAGCAGCAGGGGACAGGGCGACATTCAGTACTTC.

This clonotype has ten or more counts. The V and J genes are TRBV28 and TRBJ2-5; 10 bases are a match to TRBD1. The CDR3 loop spans 16 amino acids. The germline gives CDR1 MDHEN, CDR2 SYDVKM. The ends lost 2 bases at V and 3 bases at J; junction bases unmatched: 6. The CDR3 region is CASSLEGTGVKETQYF. CDR3 DNA: TGTGCCAGCAGTTTAGAAGGGACAGGGGTAAAAGAGACCCAGTACTTC. Full variable domain (missing parts from reference TRBV28 and TRBJ2-5): DVKVTQSSRYLVKRTGEKVFLECVQDMDHENMFWYRQDPGLGLRLIYFSYDVKMKEKGDIPEGYSVSREKKERFSLILESASTNQTSMYLCASSLEGTGVKETQYFGPGTRLLVL.

The chain employs TRBV6-1 and TRBJ2-1, with D unclear. This CDR3 has 14 amino acids. Trimming took off 2 bases at V and 0 bases at J, with 5 bases between the two ends. CDR1 and CDR2 from the germline V gene are MNHNS and SASEGT. The CDR3 DNA reads as TGTGCCAGCAGTGAAAGCTCCTCCTACAATGAGCAGTTCTTC. The encoded protein is CASSESSSYNEQFF.

This clonotype was seen more than once but under ten times. The CDR3, as DNA: TGTGCCAGCAGTGAACTAGCGGGAGGGTTTACCGGGGAGCTGTTTTTT. Translated, it gives CASSELAGGFTGELFF. The chain carries TRBV6-1 and TRBJ2-2; 12 bases are a match to TRBD2. Germline V lookup: CDR1 MNHNS, CDR2 SASEGT. V lost 2 bases to trimming and J lost 5 bases; unmatched junction nucleotides: 3. The CDR3 totals 16 residues.

The sample holds a few counts of this clonotype. The genes are TRBV9 and TRBJ2-3; 7 positions agree with TRBD2. Losses at the gene ends were 6 bases for V and 2 bases for J; bases not matched to a gene: 6. Germline-derived CDR1 and CDR2 are SGDLS and YYNGEE. CDR3 length: 14 residues. CDR3 in amino acids: CASTPGLFTDTQYF. Written as DNA, the CDR3 is TGTGCCAGCACCCCGGGACTATTCACAGATACGCAGTATTTT. The variable domain in full, completed from reference TRBV9 and TRBJ2-3, reads DSGVTQTPKHLITATGQRVTLRCSPRSGDLSVYWYQQSLDQGLQFLIQYYNGEERAKGNILERFSAQQFPDLHSELNLSSLELGDSALYFCASTPGLFTDTQYFGPGTRLTVL.

This clonotype has at least ten counts. The V gene is TRBV5-4, the J gene TRBJ2-3; no clear D gene. The CDR3 totals 15 residues. V lost 3 bases to trimming and J lost 4 bases, with 15 bases between them. Germline V gene lookup returns CDR1 SGHNT and CDR2 YYREEE (reference sequence). The CDR3, as DNA: TGTGCCAGCAGCTCAAGGTATCACCAAGCAGATACGCAGTATTTT. It is translated as CASSSRYHQADTQYF.

The chain uses TRBV5-6 and TRBJ2-2; 13 bases are shared with TRBD2. V lost 4 bases to trimming and J lost 5 bases; unmatched junction nucleotides: 5. The CDR3 runs to 16 residues. The germline CDR1 and CDR2 sequences are SGHDT and YYEEEE. CDR3: CASSPGLAGQTGELFF. The CDR3 coding sequence is TGTGCCAGCAGCCCGGGACTAGCGGGGCAGACCGGGGAGCTGTTTTTT.

V and J are TRBV19 and TRBJ1-1, with no clear D. V shed 0 bases and J shed 5 bases, with 19 bases lying between them. Germline CDR1 and CDR2: LNHDA and SQIVND (reference sequence). The CDR3 is 17 amino acids. The CDR3 sequence: CASSIDSQTRWGTEAFF. CDR3 DNA sequence: TGTGCCAGTAGTATAGATTCACAGACGAGATGGGGAACTGAAGCTTTCTTT.

Sample share makes this clonotype medium-sized. V gene TRBV6-6 combines with J gene TRBJ1-5, with D hard to call. V was trimmed by 0 bases and J by 3 bases, leaving 6 bases between them. Looked up from germline, CDR1 is MNHNY and CDR2 is SVGAGI (reference sequence). CDR3 length: 14 amino acids. The CDR3 loop reads CASSYSAHNQPQHF. The DNA of the CDR3 is TGTGCCAGCAGTTACTCGGCGCACAATCAGCCCCAGCATTTT.

This clonotype was observed a handful of times. V gene TRBV28 combines with J gene TRBJ2-1; D could derive from TRBD1 or TRBD2 (5 bases each). V lost 1 base and J 15 bases, leaving 10 bases between the germline ends. This CDR3 has 11 residues. Germline lookup yields CDR1 MDHEN and CDR2 SYDVKM. CDR3 sequence reads: CASSLYGTRFF. In DNA, the CDR3 is TGTGCCAGCAGTTTATATGGGACGAGGTTCTTC.

This chain connects TRBV3-1 to TRBJ2-1, with 7 positions matching TRBD2. Trimming removed 4 bases from V and 1 base from J; junction bases left unmatched: 10. The CDR3 is made up of 17 amino acids. Germline CDR1 is LGHDT and CDR2 is YNNKEL (reference sequence). CDR3 sequence (DNA): TGTGCCAGCAGCCTACAGATAGCGGGTGGGTCCTACAATGAGCAGTTCTTC. This codes for CASSLQIAGGSYNEQFF.

The sample holds many counts of this clonotype. The V and J genes are TRBV5-1 and TRBJ2-1; 10 nucleotides line up with TRBD2. The V gene end was trimmed by 0 bases and the J gene end by 4 bases; junction bases not matched to a gene: 4. CDR1 is SGHRS and CDR2 is YFSETQ in the germline V gene. CDR3 length: 16 residues. The CDR3 sequence: CASSLVLAGAYNEQFF. For the CDR3, the DNA is TGCGCCAGCAGCTTGGTCCTAGCGGGGGCTTACAATGAGCAGTTCTTC. Filled out from reference TRBV5-1 and TRBJ2-1, the complete variable domain reads KAGVTQTPRYLIKTRGQQVTLSCSPISGHRSVSWYQQTPGQGLQFLFEYFSETQRNKGNFPGRFSGRQFSNSRSEMNVSTLELGDSALYLCASSLVLAGAYNEQFFGPGTRLTVL.

This clonotype was detected a few times. The chain carries TRBV12-3 or TRBV12-4 and TRBJ2-7; TRBD2 matches 10 bases. Trimming cost V 0 bases and J 2 bases; bases outside gene matches: 4. CDR3 length equals 16 residues. The chain's CDR3 is CASSLAWTSGAYEQYF. The CDR3 bases are TGTGCCAGCAGTTTAGCCTGGACTAGCGGAGCCTACGAGCAGTACTTC.

This clonotype has a handful of counts. CDR3 amino acids: CASSQDLVTISKNTGELFF. In DNA, the CDR3 is TGTGCCAGCAGCCAAGATCTTGTAACTATCTCGAAGAACACCGGGGAGCTGTTTTTT. The chain has TRBV3-1 and TRBJ2-2; D remains ambiguous. CDR1 is LGHDT, CDR2 YNNKEL, per germline (reference sequence). The CDR3 extends over 19 amino acids. Trimming left V 0 bases short and J 1 base short, with 18 bases between.

Many counts were recorded for this clonotype. This sequence joins TRBV5-1 and TRBJ1-1; D unresolved. CDR1 is SGHRS, CDR2 YFSETQ, per germline. The CDR3 is made up of 14 amino acids. V lost 0 bases and J lost 1, with 7 bases in between. The CDR3 DNA reads as TGCGCCAGCAGCTTGGCCGGACGGAACACTGAAGCTTTCTTT. Translation gives CASSLAGRNTEAFF.

This sequence joins TRBV27 and TRBJ1-2; the D gene is possibly TRBD1 (5 bases). Per the germline V gene, CDR1 is MNHEY and CDR2 is SMNVEV (reference sequence). V lost 2 bases to trimming and J lost 4 bases, with 17 bases between them. The CDR3 spans 16 residues. The CDR3 DNA is TGTGCCAGCAGTTTAGGCGGGACGAACCGCTTCTATGGCTACACCTTC. Its translation is CASSLGGTNRFYGYTF.

This clonotype occurred a few times. The chain combines TRBV2 with TRBJ1-4; D gene uncertain. Germline CDR1 is SNHLY and CDR2 is FYNNEI. This CDR3 is 13 amino acids long. V was clipped by 8 bases and J by 7 bases, with 14 bases between them. The CDR3 is CASQTLIGEKLFF. CDR3 sequence (DNA): TGTGCCAGCCAGACCCTGATAGGTGAAAAACTGTTTTTT. Full variable domain (outside the CDR3, taken from reference TRBV2 and TRBJ1-4): EPEVTQTPSHQVTQMGQEVILRCVPISNHLYFYWYRQILGQKVEFLVSFYNNEISEKSEIFDDQFSVERPDGSNFTLKIRSTKLEDSAMYFCASQTLIGEKLFFGSGTQLSVL.

This clonotype has only a few counts. The chain recombines TRBV10-2 with TRBJ2-3; D not resolved. The CDR3 covers 14 residues. Germline V lookup: CDR1 WSHSY, CDR2 SAAADI. V lost 6 bases to trimming and J lost 2 bases, with 12 bases between them. The CDR3 DNA reads TGCGCCAGCAGCGTCGGCGTCTTCACAGATACGCAGTATTTT. As protein: CASSVGVFTDTQYF.

This clonotype was seen a handful of times. The chain uses TRBV7-9 and TRBJ2-1; 7 nucleotides align to TRBD2. The V gene end was trimmed by 3 bases and the J gene end by 9 bases; junction bases not matched to a gene: 2. Germline-derived CDR1 and CDR2 are SEHNR and FQNEAQ (reference sequence). This CDR3 has 12 amino acids. The CDR3, as DNA: TGTGCCAGCAGCTTGACTAGCAGTGAGCAGTTCTTC. This sequence encodes CASSLTSSEQFF.

This clonotype was found a few times. The genes are TRBV10-2 and TRBJ2-1, with TRBD2 matching 10 bases. The germline V gene encodes CDR1 WSHSY and CDR2 SAAADI. Trimming took 3 bases from V and 7 from J; bases not matched to a gene: 6. The CDR3 loop spans 15 amino acids. CDR3 sequence (DNA): TGCGCCAGCAGTGATATCCAGCGGGAGGGGAATGAGCAGTTCTTC. Its protein is CASSDIQREGNEQFF.

Sample share makes this clonotype medium-sized. The V call is TRBV18, the J call TRBJ2-7; D is tentatively TRBD1 or TRBD2 (5 bases each). This CDR3 comprises 15 residues. The germline gives CDR1 KGHSH, CDR2 LQKENI. V was cut by 4 bases and J by 7 bases, with 20 bases left in between. The CDR3 loop is CASSQPGRTLSEQYF. The CDR3 DNA sequence: TGTGCCAGCTCACAGCCAGGGAGAACCCTTAGTGAGCAGTACTTC.

This clonotype was seen only a few times. V and J are TRBV28 and TRBJ1-1; D uncertain. The V gene's germline CDR1 is MDHEN and CDR2 SYDVKM. Trimming pared 7 bases from V and 5 bases from J, leaving 17 bases between. CDR3 length equals 14 residues. CDR3 sequence (DNA): TGTGCCAGCATAGGTAACACAAGGAGGACTGAAGCTTTCTTT. It is translated as CASIGNTRRTEAFF.

With regard to this clonotype: Relative to the germline gene, one junction end is altered; a read error may explain this. This chain links TRBV5-6 with TRBJ2-7; 8 positions agree with TRBD1. This CDR3 has 14 residues. Germline values: CDR1 SGHDT, CDR2 YYEEEE. The CDR3 region is CAGSYGQGAYEQYF. In nucleotides, the CDR3 is TGTGCCGGCAGCTACGGACAGGGCGCCTACGAGCAGTACTTC.

This clonotype was seen at least ten times. V usage is TRBV2 and J usage is TRBJ2-1, with 9 bases aligning to TRBD2. V shed 2 bases and J 3 bases; nucleotides not matched to a gene: 5. CDR3 length: 16 amino acids. Germline V CDR1 and CDR2: SNHLY, FYNNEI. In DNA, the CDR3 is TGTGCCAGCAGTGAACCGGGAGCGGGAGGCTACAATGAGCAGTTCTTC. This codes for CASSEPGAGGYNEQFF.

The chain links TRBV12-3 or TRBV12-4 to TRBJ2-2; D unclear. The CDR3 runs to 15 residues. V lost 7 bases to trimming and J lost 6 bases, with 18 bases between them. CDR3 residues: CASTQNLVSAGELFF. CDR3 sequence (DNA): TGTGCCAGCACCCAAAACCTAGTTTCTGCCGGGGAGCTGTTTTTT.

This clonotype turned up a few times. The chain joins TRBV28 to TRBJ1-2, with 8 bases matching TRBD1. V lost 6 bases, J lost 10 bases, and 10 bases stayed unmatched. The CDR3 spans 13 residues. Per germline, CDR1 MDHEN and CDR2 SYDVKM. CDR3 bases: TGTGCCAGCAGACCCAATCCGGACAGGGACTACACCTTC. This translates into CASRPNPDRDYTF.

The CDR3 region has the DNA TGTGCCAGCAGCCCACCAAGACCACCGGGACAGGGGAATAATGAGCAGTTCTTC. Translation gives CASSPPRPPGQGNNEQFF. This chain uses TRBV9 with TRBJ2-1; 10 positions agree with TRBD1. V shed 4 bases, J shed 7 bases, and the junction held 17 bases outside the gene matches. The germline CDR1 and CDR2 sequences are SGDLS and YYNGEE. The CDR3 is 18 amino acids. The entire variable domain, with the rest obtained from reference TRBV9 and TRBJ2-1, is as follows: DSGVTQTPKHLITATGQRVTLRCSPRSGDLSVYWYQQSLDQGLQFLIQYYNGEERAKGNILERFSAQQFPDLHSELNLSSLELGDSALYFCASSPPRPPGQGNNEQFFGPGTRLTVL.

This clonotype has a handful of counts. The chain carries TRBV6-6 and TRBJ1-5; D not resolved. CDR1 and CDR2 (germline): MNHNY, SVGAGI (reference sequence). The CDR3 totals 12 residues. The V end was cut by 2 bases, the J end by 6 bases, with 5 bases between. Here the CDR3 DNA reads TGTGCCAGCAGTTACCCCAGTCAGCCCCAGCATTTT. Amino acid sequence: CASSYPSQPQHF.

There are many counts of this clonotype. V is TRBV20-1 and J is TRBJ2-3; D uncertain. Trimming stripped 4 bases from V and 0 bases from J, with 8 bases between. CDR3 size: 13 residues. The germline V gene has CDR1 DFQATT and CDR2 SNEGSKA (reference sequence). CDR3 sequence (DNA): TGCAGTGCTACCCTGGCTAGCACAGATACGCAGTATTTT. Translating gives CSATLASTDTQYF.